These 29 T cell receptor beta chains share one sample of origin, sequenced in a study of T-cell reconstitution after alpha-beta-depleted transplantation in children. A TCRbeta library incorporating unique molecular identifiers was prepared. MiXCR was run by TCRdb on the PCR reads, yielding one entry per CDR3 protein. Altogether approximately 110,000 distinct CDR3 sequences are present, 23% being singletons, with the ten largest covering about 10%. Sample: PBMCs, mostly from graft donor cells, taken 180 days after TCRalphabeta/CD19-depleted stem cell transplant. The source is a male patient aged 2-9 years who had a stem cell transplant for chronic granulomatous disease, so the T cells may come from the graft donor.

This clonotype was seen ten or more times. The chain joins TRBV6-5 to TRBJ1-2; D perhaps matches TRBD1 (6 bases). Trimming removed 4 bases from V and 8 bases from J, with 17 bases in between. Germline assignment: CDR1 MNHEY and CDR2 SVGAGI. The CDR3 contains 14 residues. CDR3 region: CASSFLPGHRGYTF. The DNA for the CDR3 is TGTGCCAGCAGTTTTTTACCGGGACACCGCGGCTACACCTTC.

This chain links TRBV9 with TRBJ2-1; D might be TRBD2 (6 bases). V lost 2 bases to trimming and J lost 0 bases, with 9 bases between them. The CDR3 has 15 amino acids. Per germline, CDR1 SGDLS and CDR2 YYNGEE. CDR3 sequence (DNA): TGTGCCAGCAGCGTCATAGCGGACTCCTACAATGAGCAGTTCTTC. Protein: CASSVIADSYNEQFF.

This clonotype was recorded many times. This chain connects TRBV20-1 to TRBJ2-1; possible D gene TRBD2, 5 bases. The CDR3 runs 13 residues. The V gene lost 3 bases and the J gene lost 2 bases, with 8 bases spanning the gap. Germline V gives CDR1 DFQATT, CDR2 SNEGSKA (reference sequence). CDR3 nucleotides: TGCAGTGCTAGCGGGGTGACCTACAATGAGCAGTTCTTC. This gives the protein CSASGVTYNEQFF.

This clonotype was counted at least ten times. The chain employs TRBV7-2 and TRBJ2-7; D possibly corresponds to TRBD1 (7 bases). With 5 bases removed from V and 3 bases from J, the gap between germline ends came to 11 bases. CDR1 SGHTA and CDR2 FQGNSA come from the germline V gene. CDR3 length: 13 residues. The DNA for the CDR3 is TGTGCCAGCAGCGCGGGACAGTTCTACGAGCAGTACTTC. Amino acid sequence: CASSAGQFYEQYF.

The sample holds many counts of this clonotype. The V call is TRBV6-6, the J call TRBJ1-1; D unresolved. Trimming removed 4 bases from V and 7 bases from J, with 4 bases in between. Germline CDR1 and CDR2: MNHNY and SVGAGI (reference sequence). The CDR3 is 10 amino acids. The CDR3 sequence is CASSWGEAFF. CDR3 DNA: TGTGCCAGCAGTTGGGGTGAAGCTTTCTTT.

The chain links TRBV6-1 to TRBJ1-3; D remains ambiguous. Trimming pared 6 bases from V and 0 bases from J, leaving 9 bases between. Germline CDR1 MNHNS, CDR2 SASEGT. There are 14 residues in the CDR3. The CDR3 region is CASRPTSSGNTIYF. The CDR3 DNA is TGTGCCAGCAGACCGACGAGCTCTGGAAACACCATATATTTT.

At least ten counts were recorded for this clonotype. The genes are TRBV20-1 and TRBJ2-7; 13 bases are shared with TRBD2. CDR3 size: 13 residues. Germline CDR1 DFQATT, CDR2 SNEGSKA (reference sequence). Germline trimming cut 4 bases from V and 5 bases from J; bases unmatched to any gene: 2. The CDR3 nucleotides read TGCAGTGCTATGGGACTAGCGGGGAACGAGCAGTACTTC. As protein: CSAMGLAGNEQYF.

There are many counts of this clonotype. J is TRBJ1-6 and V is TRBV5-5; tentatively, D is TRBD1 (6 bases). The CDR3 runs to 15 residues. Trimming stripped 6 bases from V and 8 bases from J, with 18 bases between. The germline gives CDR1 SGHKS, CDR2 YYEKEE (reference sequence). DNA of the CDR3: TGTGCCAGCACGTACTCCGGACAGAGTTATTCACCCCTCCACTTT. Protein product: CASTYSGQSYSPLHF.

The table lists this clonotype with many counts. V usage is TRBV29-1 and J usage is TRBJ2-7; 7 positions match TRBD2. V shed 6 bases and J 1 base; nucleotides not matched to a gene: 12. The CDR3 runs to 15 residues. Germline V gene data show CDR1 as SQVTM and CDR2 as ANQGSEA. CDR3 nucleotides: TGCAGCGTATCCCCATGGTGGGGGGGATCCTACGAGCAGTACTTC. This sequence encodes CSVSPWWGGSYEQYF.

As to this clonotype: Given a much more abundant clone one base away, this may be a read error. CDR3 in amino acids: CATSEFRGQGGTGELFF. CDR3 in DNA: TGTGCCACCAGTGAATTCCGCGGACAGGGTGGCACCGGGGAGCTGTTTTTT. V is TRBV24-1 and J is TRBJ2-2; 8 nucleotides match TRBD1. Trimming cost V 4 bases and J 4 bases; bases outside gene matches: 10. Germline loops: CDR1 KGHDR, CDR2 SFDVKD. CDR3 length equals 17 residues.

This clonotype was seen at least ten times. In nucleotides, the CDR3 is TGCAGTGCTAGAAGTGCTCTATTGGACAATGAGCAGTTCTTC. This encodes CSARSALLDNEQFF. V and J are TRBV20-1 and TRBJ2-1; D is unclear. The germline V gene has CDR1 DFQATT and CDR2 SNEGSKA (reference sequence). The V end was cut by 2 bases, the J end by 5 bases, with 13 bases between. The CDR3 totals 14 residues.

This clonotype was seen only a few times. The chain joins TRBV5-1 to TRBJ2-7; 14 bases map to TRBD2. The V segment lost 4 bases and the J segment 5 bases; nucleotides outside the gene matches: 5. Per germline, CDR1 SGHRS and CDR2 YFSETQ. The CDR3 runs 15 residues. The DNA of the CDR3 is TGCGCCAGCAGCCAGGGACTAGCGGGAGTTAACGAGCAGTACTTC. Translating it yields CASSQGLAGVNEQYF.

This clonotype has only a few counts. The V call is TRBV12-3 or TRBV12-4, the J call TRBJ2-1; the D is unclear. The CDR3 spans 15 residues. The V gene lost 6 bases and the J gene lost 10 bases, with 22 bases spanning the gap. In nucleotides, the CDR3 is TGTGCCAGCAGAACTCACCTAAGTCCCTCTTTCGAGCAGTTCTTC. Its translation: CASRTHLSPSFEQFF.

The chain uses TRBV7-8 and TRBJ1-2, with TRBD1 as a possible D gene (5 bases). Between the trimmed V and J ends, which lost 5 bases and 7 bases, there was a span of 17 bases. The CDR3 covers 14 residues. The germline V gene has CDR1 SGHVS and CDR2 FQNEAQ. The CDR3 spells CASSKRGPSVGYTF. The CDR3 DNA is TGTGCCAGCAGCAAAAGGGGCCCCTCAGTTGGCTACACCTTC. Complete variable domain (other parts from reference TRBV7-8 and TRBJ1-2): GAGVSQSPRYKVAKRGQDVALRCDPISGHVSLFWYQQALGQGPEFLTYFQNEAQLDKSGLPSDRFFAERPEGSVSTLKIQRTQQEDSAVYLCASSKRGPSVGYTFGSGTRLTVV.

This clonotype has at least ten counts. The V call is TRBV12-3 or TRBV12-4, the J call TRBJ2-1; 16 nucleotides align to TRBD2. The CDR3 length is 17 residues. J was trimmed by 7 bases and V by 5 bases; bases with no gene match: 8. CDR3 region: CASSGTSGRATGNEQFF. DNA for the CDR3: TGTGCCAGCAGTGGGACTAGCGGGAGGGCCACGGGGAATGAGCAGTTCTTC.

This clonotype was counted ten times or more. The chain has TRBV29-1 and TRBJ1-1; the D is unclear. CDR1 is SQVTM and CDR2 is ANQGSEA in the germline V gene. The CDR3 runs 11 residues. V gave up 6 bases and J gave up 4 bases, with 9 bases separating them. CDR3 sequence: CSVISGTEAFF. The CDR3 nucleotides read TGCAGCGTGATCTCGGGCACTGAAGCTTTCTTT.

This chain uses TRBV5-1 with TRBJ2-7; TRBD2 agrees at 13 bases. This CDR3 has 15 amino acids. V shed 4 bases and J 6 bases; nucleotides not matched to a gene: 7. CDR1 is SGHRS, CDR2 YFSETQ, per germline. CDR3 bases: TGCGCCAGCAGCGCCACTAGCGGGAGGGCTTCCGAGCAGTACTTC. Encoded protein: CASSATSGRASEQYF.

This clonotype has just a few counts. J is TRBJ2-7 and V is TRBV20-1; D may correspond to TRBD1 or TRBD2 (6 bases each). The CDR3 sequence is 14 residues long. V was trimmed by 1 base and J by 3 bases, leaving 13 bases between them. The germline V gene has CDR1 DFQATT and CDR2 SNEGSKA (reference sequence). For the CDR3, the DNA is TGCAGTGCTAGAGGGCGGGACAAGCACTACGAGCAGTACTTC. Amino acids: CSARGRDKHYEQYF.

This chain connects TRBV7-9 to TRBJ2-3; D may be TRBD2 (6 bases). V was trimmed by 5 bases and J by 2 bases, leaving 14 bases between them. The CDR3 runs 15 residues. The germline V gene has CDR1 SEHNR and CDR2 FQNEAQ (reference sequence). This CDR3 is CASSPDWGDTDTQYF. The CDR3 DNA reads as TGTGCCAGCAGCCCGGACTGGGGGGACACAGATACGCAGTATTTT.

This clonotype was observed many times. This chain connects TRBV7-9 to TRBJ1-1; D uncertain. Germline V gene data show CDR1 as SEHNR and CDR2 as FQNEAQ (reference sequence). Trimming removed 3 bases at V and 4 bases at J, with 9 bases between. The CDR3 covers 13 residues. CDR3 region: CASSFSEATEAFF. The CDR3 DNA follows: TGTGCCAGCAGCTTTTCTGAAGCCACTGAAGCTTTCTTT.

This clonotype was picked up many times. The V and J genes are TRBV7-2 and TRBJ2-1, with 11 positions matching TRBD2. The V segment lost 4 bases and the J segment 6 bases; nucleotides outside the gene matches: 2. CDR3 length: 14 amino acids. CDR1 and CDR2 from the germline V gene are SGHTA and FQGNSA. CDR3 protein: CASSYTSGSNEQFF. The CDR3, as DNA: TGTGCCAGCAGCTATACTAGCGGGAGCAATGAGCAGTTCTTC.

The chain uses TRBV29-1 and TRBJ1-1; the D is unclear. CDR1 and CDR2 (germline): SQVTM, ANQGSEA. The CDR3 extends over 9 amino acids. V was clipped by 1 base and J by 10 bases, with 4 bases between them. The CDR3 coding sequence is TGCAGCGTTGAAGGGGCAGCTTTCTTT. It encodes CSVEGAAFF.

This clonotype was picked up a small number of times. CDR3 sequence (DNA): TGTGCCAGCAGCGTAGTGGTTCTGGGGGGTGAGCAGTTCTTC. Its protein product is CASSVVVLGGEQFF. The chain couples TRBV9 to TRBJ2-1; D is possibly TRBD2 (6 bases). V was shortened by 0 bases and J by 9 bases, with 13 bases between the two germline ends. Per the germline V gene, CDR1 is SGDLS and CDR2 is YYNGEE. The CDR3 covers 14 residues.

The rearrangement uses TRBV15 and TRBJ2-7; D is undetermined. Trimming cost V 0 bases and J 4 bases, with 7 bases left between them. The CDR3 has 13 amino acids. The germline gives CDR1 LNHNV, CDR2 YYDKDF (reference sequence). In DNA form, the CDR3 reads TGTGCCACCAGCAGAGATGTGCGGTACGAGCAGTACTTC. Residues: CATSRDVRYEQYF.

This clonotype has a count of ten or more. The V gene is TRBV10-3, the J gene TRBJ2-7; 9 nucleotides agree with TRBD2. CDR3 size: 18 residues. V gave up 6 bases and J gave up 0 bases; unmatched junction bases: 15. In germline, CDR1 is ENHRY, CDR2 SYGVKD. CDR3 nucleotide sequence: TGTGCCATCAGCAAAGACACAAAGACTAGCGGTAGCTCCTACGAGCAGTACTTC. This gives the protein CAISKDTKTSGSSYEQYF.

The chain is built from TRBV20-1 and TRBJ2-1; tentatively, D is TRBD2 (6 bases). The CDR3 is 13 amino acids. Looked up from germline, CDR1 is DFQATT and CDR2 is SNEGSKA (reference sequence). With 6 bases removed from V and 3 bases from J, the gap between germline ends came to 12 bases. The CDR3 protein is CSAEPGLYNEQFF. The CDR3 coding sequence is TGCAGTGCAGAGCCGGGACTCTACAATGAGCAGTTCTTC.

At least ten counts were recorded for this clonotype. V is TRBV20-1 and J is TRBJ2-1, with D tentatively TRBD2 (5 bases). This CDR3 contains 15 residues. Trimming left V 0 bases short and J 0 bases short, with 9 bases between. Germline loops: CDR1 DFQATT, CDR2 SNEGSKA (reference sequence). In DNA form, the CDR3 reads TGCAGTGCTAGAGATCTAGCTAGCTCCTACAATGAGCAGTTCTTC. Its protein product is CSARDLASSYNEQFF.

This clonotype was detected a few times. The chain employs TRBV2 and TRBJ2-1, with D perhaps assigned TRBD1 or TRBD2 (5 bases each). This CDR3 spans 13 amino acids. The germline V and J ends were trimmed by 5 bases and 12 bases, with 17 bases remaining between them. CDR1 and CDR2 (germline): SNHLY, FYNNEI. DNA for the CDR3: TGTGCCAGCAGTTCCCTGGGGGTCATAGGGCAGTTCTTC. It encodes CASSSLGVIGQFF.

This clonotype was seen many times. The chain recombines TRBV10-3 with TRBJ2-5; the D is unclear. Germline V gives CDR1 ENHRY, CDR2 SYGVKD. The CDR3 totals 11 residues. Trimming removed 8 bases at V and 5 bases at J, with 9 bases between. CDR3 bases: TGTGCCATCCAATCCGGGGAGACCCAGTACTTC. Amino acid sequence: CAIQSGETQYF.